This T cell receptor (beta chain) was captured by sequencing in a study of beta chain features in type 1 diabetes. The investigators reverse transcribed all of the isolated RNA, so they sequenced expressed TCRB transcripts. Using immunoSEQ multiplex PCR, the repertoire was profiled, and TCRdb retains in-frame clones only, with some absent. Of around 430,000 clones listed, approximately 28% are singletons. Turning to this clone: Its target is unknown.

Study-level results: VDJ junctions from patients with type 1 diabetes contained fewer insertions and more deletions. Shortening that was moderate but significant affected the TCRB CDR3s of Type 1 diabetes patients in all four CD4+ subsets.

Losses at the gene ends were 0 bases for V and 3 bases for J; bases not matched to a gene: 8. CDR3 length: 17 amino acids. Germline V gene sequence: CDR1 GTSNPN, CDR2 SVGIG (reference sequence). The sample was naive CD4+ T cells from blood. This clonotype was sampled from a man younger than 35 in good health. This chain uses TRBV30 with TRBJ2-1, with 10 bases that match TRBD2. The CDR3 region has the DNA TGTGCCTGGAGTGTACAAGGGGCTAGCGGGGGCTACAATGAGCAGTTCTTC. Protein: CAWSVQGASGGYNEQFF.